This TCR beta chain comes out of a study of vaccination and CD4 T cells after COVID-19. Treatment denoted: roughly 11-day PBMC culture with coronavirus spike peptide pools or control peptides (ViraFEST assay). This clonotype has more than one count but fewer than ten. The antigen is undetermined. An Oncomine TCR Beta short-read assay was used to sequence the DNA from cultured CD4+ T cells. TCRdb processed the PCR reads anew with MiXCR; each CDR3 protein has one entry. The sample holds over 10,000 distinct CDR3 sequences; about 45% are singletons and the top ten take 10% to 15%. The TCR originated in a human donor who had recovered from COVID-19. The specimen was CD4+ T cells from blood, cultured in vitro.

The CDR3 coding sequence is TGCAGTGCGAGCAGGGGGATTAGCAATCAGCCCCAGCATTTT. Amino acid sequence: CSASRGISNQPQHF. The J gene is TRBJ1-5, the V gene TRBV20-1, with 7 bases aligning to TRBD1. J lost 0 bases, V lost 6 bases, and 5 bases had no gene match. CDR3 length: 14 residues. From germline, CDR1 is DFQATT and CDR2 SNEGSKA (reference sequence).